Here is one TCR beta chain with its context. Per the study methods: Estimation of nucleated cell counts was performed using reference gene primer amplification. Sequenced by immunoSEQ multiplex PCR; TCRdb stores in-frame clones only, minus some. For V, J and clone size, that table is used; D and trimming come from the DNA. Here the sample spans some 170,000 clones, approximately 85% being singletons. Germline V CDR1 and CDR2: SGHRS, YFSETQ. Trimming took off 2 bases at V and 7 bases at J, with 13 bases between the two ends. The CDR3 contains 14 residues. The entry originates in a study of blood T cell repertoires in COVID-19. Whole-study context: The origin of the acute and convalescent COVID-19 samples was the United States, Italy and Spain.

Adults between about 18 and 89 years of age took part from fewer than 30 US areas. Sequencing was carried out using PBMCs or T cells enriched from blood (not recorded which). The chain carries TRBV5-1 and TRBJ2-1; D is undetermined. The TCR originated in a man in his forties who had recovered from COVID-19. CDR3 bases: TGCGCCAGCAGCTTCAACACGGGTGGTAATGAGCAGTTCTTC. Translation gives CASSFNTGGNEQFF.